This T cell receptor beta chain was identified in a study of Ad26.COV2.S vaccination and SARS-CoV-2 variants. The germline CDR1 and CDR2 sequences are SGHKS and YYEKEE (reference sequence). This CDR3 is 15 amino acids long. Trimming stripped 0 bases from V and 4 bases from J, with 13 bases between. TCRdb keeps only in-frame clones here, not all; method: immunoSEQ multiplex PCR. The data show over 110,000 clones, about nine tenths seen once. V gene TRBV5-5 combines with J gene TRBJ1-1, with TRBD1 as a possible D gene (5 bases). This receptor was taken from a human donor who had recovered from COVID-19. The specimen comprised peripheral blood, sampled after recovery from COVID-19. The CDR3 is CASSLEAGIGTEAFF. For the CDR3, the DNA is TGTGCCAGCAGCTTGGAGGCAGGGATAGGCACTGAAGCTTTCTTT.